This TCR beta chain was identified during a study of shared clonotypes between healthy human individuals. For the study at large: Each donor contributed plates that comprised three CD4 naive, three CD4 memory, two CD8 naive and one CD8 memory.

Sequenced by immunoSEQ multiplex PCR; TCRdb stores in-frame clones only, minus some. The sample has some 1 million clones, 65% to 80% seen once. Among the donors, all were Caucasian adults who lived in Nashville, Tennessee. CDR3 length: 14 amino acids. V dropped 9 bases and J dropped 2; count of bases not matched to a gene: 3. Germline CDR1 MNHNS, CDR2 SASEGT. Sequenced material: memory CD4+ T cells sorted from blood. The subset was: CD45RA-negative fraction. The chain couples TRBV6-1 to TRBJ2-2, with 10 bases aligning to TRBD2. The receptor's source is a man between 18 and 35 years old in good health. The CDR3 DNA is TGTGCCAGTTTAGCGGGAGGTAACACCGGGGAGCTGTTTTTT. Translated: CASLAGGNTGELFF.